A single sample is the source of the 2 T cell receptor beta chains below, sequenced in a study of response to subunit inactivated influenza vaccine. MiXCR, applied by TCRdb to the RT-PCR reads, yields one record per CDR3 protein. There are under 850,000 distinct CDR3 sequences in the sample; about 18% occur only once, and approximately 11% lies in the top ten. The source was PBMCs from blood, collected about 5 days after vaccination. The receptors shown here come from a man aged 50 to 60 who received an inactivated influenza vaccine.

This rearrangement joins TRBV7-6 to TRBJ1-1, with TRBD1 matching 8 bases. With V trimmed by 1 base and J by 3 bases, 4 bases remained unmatched. CDR3 length: 15 residues. CDR1 is SGHVS and CDR2 is FNYEAQ in the germline V gene. CDR3 region: CASSLGDRGYTEAFF. The CDR3 DNA follows: TGTGCCAGCAGCTTAGGAGACAGGGGATACACTGAAGCTTTCTTT.

This clonotype was recorded a few times. The chain joins TRBV5-1 to TRBJ2-2; the D gene is possibly TRBD2 (6 bases). The CDR3 has 17 residues. With 1 base removed from V and 0 bases from J, the gap between germline ends came to 13 bases. Germline V gene lookup returns CDR1 SGHRS and CDR2 YFSETQ. Written as DNA, the CDR3 is TGCGCCAGCAGCTTGTGGTTGTCGGGGGCGAACACCGGGGAGCTGTTTTTT. Translation: CASSLWLSGANTGELFF.